This T cell receptor (beta chain) was identified during a study of blood T cell repertoires in COVID-19 (dated by TCRdb to 2018 to 2020). Regarding the research as a whole: Samples covering the acute and convalescent phases of COVID-19 were provided by collaborators in the United States, Italy and Spain. The prospective study material was composed of cDNA or gDNA derived from T cells, B-cell-depleted T cells, or PBMCs. Deeply sampled blood TCRbeta repertoires from subjects exposed to, actively infected with, or recovered from COVID-19 were included in the dataset. The repertoires were released in a freely available public database intended as a resource for research on the immune response to SARS-CoV-2. The samples were drawn from the first 160 participants of the ongoing ImmuneRACE study and from 950 to 1,500 subjects provided by 6 global collaborators. A de-identified subject ID, COVID-19 status, age in years and sex were almost always included in the sample metadata. Where available, HLA class I and class II types were obtained from metadata supplied by the sample provider rather than from assay-based typing. Study-level results and caveats: Clinical and demographic metadata were provided uncurated, with the amount varying by source and participant.

TCRbeta CDR3 regions were amplified from genomic DNA by means of the immunoSEQ Assay, a bias-controlled multiplex PCR. The study's own analysis went as follows. Within the assay, amplification of reference gene primers was used to estimate how many nucleated cells each sample contained. To quantify the absolute abundance of each unique TCRbeta CDR3 rearrangement, sequence reads were collapsed and filtered. For each sample, productive Simpson clonality was calculated as the square root of Simpson's diversity index over productive rearrangements. TCRdb's version of the immuneACCESS table is confined to in-frame rearrangements and falls short of the full clone set. An unresolved V gene accounts for under half of the shortfall where checked; the remainder is of unknown origin. From that table come the V and J calls and clone size; the DNA was used to work out D and trimming. The sample table shows 130,000 or so clones, and roughly four fifths are seen once. Around 2.4% of the sample is in the top ten clones.

At the junction V is shortened by 2 bases and J by 8 bases, with 7 bases in between. Including the terminal cysteine and phenylalanine, the CDR3 comprises 12 residues. CDR3 DNA is the only sequence kept; it has 36 bases, read in frame from the first base. The CDR1 and CDR2 encoded by the germline V gene are MNHEY and SVGEGT. Only a few counts were recorded for this clone. It lacks a known antigen. The sample holds no much larger clone one base away, and base qualities are not on file. Enrolling through a virtual design, the prospective study's participants ranged in age from roughly 18 to 89 years and lived across about two dozen United States geographic areas. In the prospective study, participants were assigned to cohorts based on the clinical history participants reported in a screening survey and a study questionnaire. Mobile phlebotomists in the prospective study collected whole blood, serum and a nasopharyngeal or oropharyngeal swab from every participant. Participants in the prospective study had the option to provide additional blood draws and questionnaires over a roughly two-month period. Before DNA extraction, blood samples from the prospective study were shipped at room temperature or frozen.

The receptor was isolated from a middle-aged man with acute COVID-19. Sequencing was done on a sample of PBMCs or T cells enriched from blood (not recorded which). Recombination linked TRBV6-2 or TRBV6-3 to TRBJ1-3; the D segment could be TRBD1, given 6 matching bases. The nucleotide sequence is given as TGTGCCAGCAGTTACGCAGGGGACACCATATATTTT. The translation is CASSYAGDTIYF.